This T cell receptor beta chain derives from a study of T cell repertoires in cytomegalovirus infection. This clonotype turned up a few times. As yet, its antigen is unknown. The germline V gene encodes CDR1 SQVTM and CDR2 ANQGSEA. CDR3 length equals 18 residues. Unmatched junction bases numbered 14, after V lost 7 bases and J lost 0 bases. TCRdb used MiXCR to reprocess the reads, holding one entry per CDR3 protein. In the table there are approximately 600,000 distinct CDR3 sequences, 40% of which are singletons. This TCR was recovered from a human donor in good health (CMV status not recorded). Some clones in this sample may be carry-over from other donors' samples. The chain uses TRBV29-1 and TRBJ2-3; 12 positions match TRBD2. This material consisted of cultured PBMCs, taken from culture after CMV antigen stimulation. CDR3 region: CSAIGGLAGGPSTDTQYF. The DNA for the CDR3 is TGCAGCGCCATCGGAGGGCTAGCGGGGGGGCCGAGCACAGATACGCAGTATTTT.